These 7 T cell receptor beta chains were all obtained from the same sample, sequenced in a study of T cell repertoires in ileal Crohn's disease. Profiled with immunoSEQ multiplex PCR; TCRdb holds only in-frame clones, not every one. This table has more than 13,000 clones, roughly three quarters appearing once. Specified time point: neoterminal ileum biopsy at postoperative endoscopy, about 6 months after surgery. Sequenced material: ileal tissue. All receptors derive from an adult with Crohn's disease.

This clone came up a few times. The chain carries TRBV10-1 and TRBJ2-7, with TRBD2 matching 8 bases. The CDR3 loop spans 16 amino acids. Germline V gene sequence: CDR1 WNHNN, CDR2 SYGVQD (reference sequence). Trimming cost V 0 bases and J 2 bases; bases outside gene matches: 6. CDR3 nucleotide sequence: TGCGCCAGCAGTGAGTCGTTGAGCGGGGGCACCTACGAGCAGTACTTC. This sequence encodes CASSESLSGGTYEQYF.

This chain links TRBV5-1 with TRBJ2-1; D call uncertain. This CDR3 comprises 14 residues. V was clipped by 0 bases and J by 5 bases, with 9 bases between them. CDR1 is SGHRS and CDR2 is YFSETQ in the germline V gene. The CDR3 reads CASSLAGLNNEQFF. The CDR3 DNA sequence: TGCGCCAGCAGCTTGGCTGGCTTGAACAATGAGCAGTTCTTC.

The gene calls are TRBV2 and TRBJ1-2; a possible D gene is TRBD1 (5 bases). V gave up 6 bases and J gave up 7 bases, with 15 bases separating them. The CDR3 is 13 amino acids. The germline V gene has CDR1 SNHLY and CDR2 FYNNEI. This chain's CDR3 is CASRGPGRAGYTF. CDR3 bases: TGTGCCAGCAGGGGTCCGGGACGTGCTGGCTACACCTTC.

This clone showed up just once. The genes are TRBV4-1 and TRBJ1-2, with D uncertain. The CDR3 sequence is 17 residues long. Germline values: CDR1 MGHRA, CDR2 YSYEKL. Trimming cost V 1 base and J 0 bases, with 15 bases left between them. The CDR3 loop is CASSQGVERTPNYGYTF. The CDR3 region has the DNA TGCGCCAGCAGCCAAGGAGTGGAAAGGACCCCTAACTATGGCTACACCTTC.

CDR3 nucleotide sequence: TGTGCCAGCAGTGAAGCTAGCGTTCGCTACAATGAGCAGTTCTTC. Protein sequence: CASSEASVRYNEQFF. The rearrangement uses TRBV6-1 and TRBJ2-1; D is possibly TRBD2 (5 bases). The CDR3 spans 15 residues. Deletions cut 0 bases from V and 3 bases from J, with 9 bases between. Germline assignment: CDR1 MNHNS and CDR2 SASEGT.

The chain has TRBV11-2 and TRBJ2-3; 9 bases fit TRBD1. This CDR3 spans 15 amino acids. The ends lost 5 bases at V and 1 base at J; junction bases unmatched: 4. Germline V gene data show CDR1 as SGHAT and CDR2 as FQNNGV. CDR3: CASSKGQGGTDTQYF. For the CDR3, the DNA is TGTGCCAGCAGCAAGGGACAGGGAGGCACAGATACGCAGTATTTT.

The chain recombines TRBV7-3 with TRBJ2-1; 8 nucleotides match TRBD2. CDR1 and CDR2 (germline): SGHTA, FQGTGA. The length of the CDR3 is 15 residues. The V segment lost 5 bases and the J segment 2 bases; nucleotides outside the gene matches: 5. CDR3 sequence (DNA): TGTGCCAGCAGCCCGACGGGGGGGCCCTACAATGAGCAGTTCTTC. Its translation: CASSPTGGPYNEQFF.